The 27 T cell receptor beta chains below come from one sample, sequenced in a study of blood T cell repertoires in COVID-19. Sequencing used immunoSEQ multiplex PCR; TCRdb keeps in-frame clones, though not all of them. The table lists about 210,000 clones, 80% to 90% of them singletons. The sample taken for sequencing was peripheral blood. Receptor source: a young man with active or convalescent COVID-19.

The chain couples TRBV27 to TRBJ1-5, with D uncertain. This CDR3 contains 15 residues. Germline loops: CDR1 MNHEY, CDR2 SMNVEV (reference sequence). V was shortened by 1 base and J by 1 base, with 8 bases between the two germline ends. DNA for the CDR3: TGTGCCAGCAGTTTATATGTCGGGAGCAATCAGCCCCAGCATTTT. This codes for CASSLYVGSNQPQHF.

The chain recombines TRBV27 with TRBJ2-5; TRBD1 matches 8 bases. V lost 4 bases, J lost 7 bases, and 5 bases stayed unmatched. Germline loops: CDR1 MNHEY, CDR2 SMNVEV (reference sequence). The CDR3 totals 13 residues. For the CDR3, the DNA is TGTGCCAGCAGTTCAGGACAGGGAATGACCCAGTACTTC. Translating it yields CASSSGQGMTQYF.

The sample holds a few counts of this clone. The chain links TRBV7-9 to TRBJ2-7; D is perhaps TRBD2 (6 bases). Germline-derived CDR1 and CDR2 are SEHNR and FQNEAQ (reference sequence). The CDR3 covers 11 residues. The V end lost 8 bases, the J end lost 6 bases, and 11 bases lay between the germline ends. The CDR3 sequence is CASARGSEQYF. In DNA, the CDR3 is TGTGCCAGCGCCCGGGGGAGCGAGCAGTACTTC.

The chain combines TRBV28 with TRBJ1-4; unclear D gene. The V gene lost 3 bases and the J gene lost 14 bases, with 13 bases spanning the gap. Germline V gives CDR1 MDHEN, CDR2 SYDVKM. There are 12 residues in the CDR3. CDR3 coding DNA: TGTGCCAGCAGTTTCCAGTGGCAGGCCCTGTTTTTT. It is translated as CASSFQWQALFF. The whole variable domain, filled in from reference TRBV28 and TRBJ1-4, reads DVKVTQSSRYLVKRTGEKVFLECVQDMDHENMFWYRQDPGLGLRLIYFSYDVKMKEKGDIPEGYSVSREKKERFSLILESASTNQTSMYLCASSFQWQALFFGSGTQLSVL.

V usage is TRBV4-3 and J usage is TRBJ2-1; the D is unclear. This CDR3 is 14 amino acids long. V was cut by 1 base and J by 8 bases, with 12 bases left in between. Germline V gives CDR1 LGHNA, CDR2 YSLEER. This chain's CDR3 is CASSQGLALYEQFF. The CDR3 region has the DNA TGCGCCAGCAGCCAAGGGCTGGCTTTATATGAGCAGTTCTTC.

This chain joins TRBV11-2 and TRBJ2-3; D may be TRBD2 (5 bases). This CDR3 is built from 14 residues. The germline V gene encodes CDR1 SGHAT and CDR2 FQNNGV. V lost 3 bases to trimming and J lost 2 bases, with 9 bases between them. CDR3 DNA sequence: TGTGCCAGCAGCTTTGACGGGATCACAGATACGCAGTATTTT. It translates to CASSFDGITDTQYF.

This chain connects TRBV5-1 to TRBJ2-7; 8 bases are shared with TRBD1. V shed 5 bases and J 0 bases; nucleotides not matched to a gene: 7. Per the germline V gene, CDR1 is SGHRS and CDR2 is YFSETQ. The CDR3 loop spans 15 amino acids. The chain's CDR3 is CASRVGQAGSYEQYF. Written as DNA, the CDR3 is TGCGCCAGCAGGGTGGGACAGGCGGGCTCCTACGAGCAGTACTTC.

V usage is TRBV5-6 and J usage is TRBJ2-2; D is ambiguous. The V end lost 1 base, the J end lost 6 bases, and 10 bases lay between the germline ends. CDR1 is SGHDT and CDR2 is YYEEEE in the germline V gene. This CDR3 is 14 amino acids long. CDR3 loop: CASSLLLSPGELFF. Written as DNA, the CDR3 is TGTGCCAGCAGCTTGCTACTTAGTCCCGGGGAGCTGTTTTTT. Variable domain in full (rest from reference TRBV5-6 and TRBJ2-2): DAGVTQSPTHLIKTRGQQVTLRCSPKSGHDTVSWYQQALGQGPQFIFQYYEEEERQRGNFPDRFSGHQFPNYSSELNVNALLLGDSALYLCASSLLLSPGELFFGEGSRLTVL.

This sequence joins TRBV18 and TRBJ2-7, with D unresolved. There are 14 residues in the CDR3. Deletions cut 6 bases from V and 1 base from J, with 13 bases between. Germline CDR1 reads KGHSH; CDR2 reads LQKENI. CDR3 sequence (DNA): TGTGCCAGCTCTGGGCTTCTCTCTTCCTACGAGCAGTACTTC. This gives the protein CASSGLLSSYEQYF.

CDR3 sequence: CASSYSNSYEQFF. The CDR3 bases are TGTGCCAGCAGTTACTCGAATAGCTATGAGCAGTTCTTC. The chain joins TRBV6-5 to TRBJ2-1; D unclear. Trimming shortened V by 0 bases and J by 8 bases, and 8 bases separated the two germline ends. This CDR3 comprises 13 residues. From germline, CDR1 is MNHEY and CDR2 SVGAGI.

The chain combines TRBV11-2 with TRBJ1-1; D might be TRBD1 (5 bases). V shed 5 bases and J shed 10 bases, with 17 bases lying between them. Germline CDR1 and CDR2: SGHAT and FQNNGV. This CDR3 spans 13 amino acids. This CDR3 is CASSPVFWGAAFF. The CDR3 nucleotides are TGTGCCAGCAGCCCCGTTTTTTGGGGCGCAGCTTTCTTT.

This clone was detected once. The chain has TRBV6-2 or TRBV6-3 and TRBJ1-5, with a tentative D call TRBD1 (6 bases). Trimming took off 5 bases at V and 0 bases at J, with 11 bases between the two ends. The CDR3 is made up of 15 amino acids. Germline V gene sequence: CDR1 MNHEY, CDR2 SVGEGT. CDR3 nucleotide sequence: TGTGCCAGCAGTGTAGGACAGACTAGCAATCAGCCCCAGCATTTT. This codes for CASSVGQTSNQPQHF.

The chain recombines TRBV9 with TRBJ2-3; no clear D gene. Germline-derived CDR1 and CDR2 are SGDLS and YYNGEE. V shed 0 bases and J shed 3 bases, with 14 bases lying between them. There are 16 residues in the CDR3. CDR3 in amino acids: CASSVEGSTATDTQYF. CDR3 DNA sequence: TGTGCCAGCAGCGTAGAAGGTAGTACAGCTACAGATACGCAGTATTTT.

The V call is TRBV3-1 (or the pseudogene TRBV3-2), the J call TRBJ2-7; D not resolved. V shed 0 bases and J shed 5 bases, with 5 bases lying between them. Germline CDR1 reads LGHDT; CDR2 reads YNNKEL (reference sequence). This CDR3 has 12 residues. The DNA of the CDR3 is TGTGCCAGCAGCCAAGATGGGCACGAGCAGTACTTC. It encodes CASSQDGHEQYF.

There are a few counts of this clone. V gene TRBV2 combines with J gene TRBJ1-4, with D perhaps TRBD1 (5 bases). This CDR3 has 16 amino acids. Germline CDR1 SNHLY, CDR2 FYNNEI. Trimming took 6 bases from V and 4 from J, leaving 18 bases between them. CDR3 region: CASRGTGWGVNEKLFF. CDR3 nucleotide sequence: TGTGCCAGCAGGGGGACTGGTTGGGGGGTTAATGAAAAACTGTTTTTT.

The CDR3 reads CASSLVSESQYF. CDR3 sequence (DNA): TGTGCCAGCAGCTTAGTCTCCGAGTCCCAGTACTTC. The chain combines TRBV7-9 with TRBJ2-5; D unresolved. V shed 1 base and J shed 9 bases, with 9 bases lying between them. This CDR3 contains 12 residues. CDR1 and CDR2 (germline): SEHNR, FQNEAQ (reference sequence).

This clone appeared a single time. The CDR3 nucleotides read TGCGCCAGCAGCCAAGATATACGGACCCTAGCCACCGGGGAGCTGTTTTTT. Encoded protein: CASSQDIRTLATGELFF. The chain combines TRBV4-1 with TRBJ2-2; possibly TRBD2 for D (5 bases). Germline-derived CDR1 and CDR2 are MGHRA and YSYEKL. Trimming stripped 0 bases from V and 4 bases from J, with 15 bases between. The CDR3 runs to 17 residues.

This chain uses TRBV27 with TRBJ2-7, with D possibly being TRBD2 (5 bases). V was clipped by 6 bases and J by 3 bases, with 15 bases between them. Germline CDR1 is MNHEY and CDR2 is SMNVEV (reference sequence). CDR3 length: 14 residues. CDR3 loop: CASSRHLTSYEQYF. CDR3 sequence (DNA): TGTGCCAGCAGCCGCCACCTCACTAGCTACGAGCAGTACTTC.

The chain has TRBV2 and TRBJ1-5, with a tentative D call TRBD1 (5 bases). Germline CDR1 and CDR2: SNHLY and FYNNEI. The CDR3 sequence is 15 residues long. Deletions cut 5 bases from V and 4 bases from J, with 15 bases between. This CDR3 is CASSPAQAGNQPQHF. DNA for the CDR3: TGTGCCAGCAGTCCCGCTCAAGCAGGGAATCAGCCCCAGCATTTT.

This chain joins TRBV6-2 or TRBV6-3 and TRBJ2-1, with a weak D call TRBD2 (7 bases). The CDR3 contains 17 residues. The V and J ends lost 0 bases and 6 bases respectively, with 18 bases between them. Germline V gene data show CDR1 as MNHEY and CDR2 as SVGEGT. CDR3 residues: CASSYSTGLVPGNEQFF. CDR3 nucleotides: TGTGCCAGCAGTTACTCGACAGGACTAGTGCCGGGCAATGAGCAGTTCTTC.

The chain links TRBV4-1 to TRBJ1-2, with TRBD1 matching 7 bases. V lost 1 base to trimming and J lost 8 bases; unmatched junction nucleotides: 19. This CDR3 contains 18 residues. Per germline, CDR1 MGHRA and CDR2 YSYEKL. In nucleotides, the CDR3 is TGCGCCAGCAGCCAAGCCCACAAATTCACCACAGGGGCGGAAGGCTACACCTTC. Translated: CASSQAHKFTTGAEGYTF.

A single count supports this clone. The chain carries TRBV11-2 and TRBJ1-4, with TRBD1 as a possible D gene (5 bases). The CDR3 has 17 amino acids. The germline gives CDR1 SGHAT, CDR2 FQNNGV. V was pared by 5 bases and J by 0 bases, with 16 bases between. CDR3 sequence: CASSRRQGRSTNEKLFF. CDR3 sequence (DNA): TGTGCCAGCAGCCGACGCCAGGGCCGGTCAACTAATGAAAAACTGTTTTTT.

The gene calls are TRBV3-1 (or the pseudogene TRBV3-2) and TRBJ2-7; TRBD2 aligns across 13 bases. J was trimmed by 9 bases and V by 2 bases; bases with no gene match: 7. The CDR3 spans 15 residues. CDR1 and CDR2 from the germline V gene are LGHDT and YNNKEL (reference sequence). The CDR3 reads CASSQPGLAGDWQYF. The CDR3 bases are TGTGCCAGCAGCCAACCCGGACTAGCGGGAGACTGGCAGTACTTC.

This chain uses TRBV5-1 with TRBJ2-7; weak D call: TRBD2 (6 bases). With 3 bases removed from V and 1 base from J, the gap between germline ends came to 14 bases. CDR3 length equals 15 residues. Germline lookup yields CDR1 SGHRS and CDR2 YFSETQ. The CDR3 sequence: CASSWGDRRSYEQYF. CDR3 nucleotide sequence: TGCGCCAGCAGCTGGGGGGACCGAAGATCCTACGAGCAGTACTTC. Drawing the rest from reference TRBV5-1 and TRBJ2-7, the complete variable domain is KAGVTQTPRYLIKTRGQQVTLSCSPISGHRSVSWYQQTPGQGLQFLFEYFSETQRNKGNFPGRFSGRQFSNSRSEMNVSTLELGDSALYLCASSWGDRRSYEQYFGPGTRLTVT.

This rearrangement joins TRBV5-4 to TRBJ1-2, with TRBD1 matching 7 bases. This CDR3 has 15 amino acids. Trimming took 5 bases from V and 0 from J; bases not matched to a gene: 7. Germline V gene lookup returns CDR1 SGHNT and CDR2 YYREEE (reference sequence). Written as DNA, the CDR3 is TGTGCCAGCAGTAACCCGGGACAGACTAACTATGGCTACACCTTC. It yields the protein CASSNPGQTNYGYTF.

This rearrangement joins TRBV3-1 (or the pseudogene TRBV3-2) to TRBJ2-1; 9 bases map to TRBD2. This CDR3 has 14 amino acids. After removal of 2 bases from V and 9 bases from J, the junction contained 5 bases not matched to a gene. CDR1 and CDR2 (germline): LGHDT, YNNKEL (reference sequence). CDR3 protein: CASSQYGGRGEQFF. The CDR3 coding sequence is TGTGCCAGCAGCCAATATGGCGGGAGGGGTGAGCAGTTCTTC.

The V and J genes are TRBV11-2 and TRBJ1-1; TRBD1 matches 7 bases. With V trimmed by 4 bases and J by 4 bases, 9 bases remained unmatched. This CDR3 spans 15 amino acids. Germline loops: CDR1 SGHAT, CDR2 FQNNGV. The CDR3 is CASSSTLGQFTEAFF. The CDR3 region has the DNA TGTGCCAGCAGCTCCACATTGGGACAGTTCACTGAAGCTTTCTTT.